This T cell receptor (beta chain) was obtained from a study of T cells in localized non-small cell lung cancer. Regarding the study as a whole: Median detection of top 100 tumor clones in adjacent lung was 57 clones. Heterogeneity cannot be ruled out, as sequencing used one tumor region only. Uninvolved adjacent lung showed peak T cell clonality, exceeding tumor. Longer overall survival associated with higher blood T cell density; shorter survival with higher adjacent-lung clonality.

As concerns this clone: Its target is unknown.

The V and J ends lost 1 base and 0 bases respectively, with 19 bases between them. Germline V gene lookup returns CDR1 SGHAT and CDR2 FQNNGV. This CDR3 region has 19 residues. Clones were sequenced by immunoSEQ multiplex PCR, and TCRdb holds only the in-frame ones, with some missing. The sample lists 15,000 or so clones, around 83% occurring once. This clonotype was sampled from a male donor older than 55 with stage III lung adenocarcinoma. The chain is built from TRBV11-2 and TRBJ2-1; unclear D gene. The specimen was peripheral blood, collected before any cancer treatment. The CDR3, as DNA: TGTGCCAGCAGCTTAGCCGGCGCTACGTCCTACTTCTCCTACAATGAGCAGTTCTTC. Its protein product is CASSLAGATSYFSYNEQFF.